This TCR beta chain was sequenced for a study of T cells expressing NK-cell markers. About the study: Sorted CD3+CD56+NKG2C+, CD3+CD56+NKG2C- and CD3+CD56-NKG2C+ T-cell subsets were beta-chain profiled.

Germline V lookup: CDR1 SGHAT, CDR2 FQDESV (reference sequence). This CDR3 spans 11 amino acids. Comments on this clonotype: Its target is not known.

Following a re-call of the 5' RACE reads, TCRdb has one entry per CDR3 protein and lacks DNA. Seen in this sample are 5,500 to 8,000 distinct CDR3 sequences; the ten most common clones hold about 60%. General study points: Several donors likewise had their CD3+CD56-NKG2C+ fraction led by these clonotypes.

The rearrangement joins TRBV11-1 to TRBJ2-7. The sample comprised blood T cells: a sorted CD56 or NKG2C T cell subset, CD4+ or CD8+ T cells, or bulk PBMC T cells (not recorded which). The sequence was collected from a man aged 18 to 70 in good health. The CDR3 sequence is CASSQYYEQYF.